This is a list of T cell receptor beta chains from one sample in a study of shared clonotypes between healthy human individuals. The assay was immunoSEQ multiplex PCR, and TCRdb's table has in-frame clones only and misses some. Of roughly 2.6 million clones detected, around 90% appear once; the ten largest clones hold over 0.12%. The specimen sequenced was naive CD4+ T cells sorted from blood. The origin of the receptors is a man aged 18 to 29 in good health. The CDR3 runs from the conserved cysteine through the conserved F or W. A D gene is named only where the DNA matches it firmly. Size is stated for part of the rows, as once, few or many counts, or as a class when the clone is expanded.

>-|16|-|TRBV6-6|TRBJ1-2
TGTGCCAGCATTGAGACGCAGGGGCCCGCCTACTATGGCTACACCTTC
CASIETQGPAYYGYTF
>-|17|-|TRBV2|TRBJ2-4
TGTGCCAGCAGTGAGAGTGGAAGGTGGCAGAGGGAAAACATTCAGTACTTC
CASSESGRWQRENIQYF
>-|15|TRBD1|TRBV6-5|TRBJ2-2
TGTGCCAGCACCCGGACAGGGGCCAACACCGGGGAGCTGTTTTTT
CASTRTGANTGELFF
>-|16|-|TRBV6-4|TRBJ1-5
TGTGGCGCACGGACCGAGAAGGAGAACAGCAATCAGCCCCAGCATTTT
CGARTEKENSNQPQHF
>few|14|TRBD1|TRBV30|TRBJ1-5
TGTGCCTGGAGTGTAGCAGGGGGCAGCCAGCCCCAGCATTTT
CAWSVAGGSQPQHF
>-|12|-|TRBV30|TRBJ1-3
TGTGCCTGGACCCAGGGTGGAAACACCATATATTTT
CAWTQGGNTIYF
>-|18|-|TRBV28|TRBJ2-7
TGTGCCAGCAGTTTATCCCCTTTTGGGCAGGCGACCTACTACGAGCAGTACTTC
CASSLSPFGQATYYEQYF
>-|14|-|TRBV18|TRBJ1-1
TGTGCCAGCTCACCAAAACAGGGGAACACTGAAGCTTTCTTT
CASSPKQGNTEAFF
>-|15|TRBD2|TRBV9|TRBJ2-2
TGTGCCAGCACCCGAGGCGGGGGGAACACCGGGGAGCTGTTTTTT
CASTRGGGNTGELFF
>-|15|-|TRBV6-1|TRBJ1-5
TGTGCCAGCAGTGAAATGTGGGTTAGCAATCAGCCCCAGCATTTT
CASSEMWVSNQPQHF
>-|14|TRBD2|TRBV10-3|TRBJ2-3
TGTGCCATCAGTAGCGGGAGGGCGACAGATACGCAGTATTTT
CAISSGRATDTQYF
>-|14|-|TRBV5-6|TRBJ2-7
TGTGCCAGCAGCTTGGCCCACGGGACCTTCGAGCAGTACTTC
CASSLAHGTFEQYF
>-|17|TRBD2|TRBV11-2|TRBJ2-3
TGTGCCAGCAGCTTAGAAGGGCTAGCGGGAGCAACAGATACGCAGTATTTT
CASSLEGLAGATDTQYF
>-|16|TRBD1|TRBV6-5|TRBJ1-4
TGTGCCAGCAGTTATCGATACAGGGGTGCTAATGAAAAACTGTTTTTT
CASSYRYRGANEKLFF
>-|17|TRBD1|TRBV6-9|TRBJ1-2
TGTGCCAGCAGTCTCGGGACAGAGCGAAATAATCTATGTGGCTACACCTTC
CASSLGTERNNLCGYTF
>-|12|-|TRBV23-1|TRBJ2-7
TGCGCCAGCAGTCAATCAGGGAGGGAGCAGTACTTC
CASSQSGREQYF
>few|15|-|TRBV19|TRBJ1-5
TGTGCCAGTAGTGCACAAGACAGCGGGGCTCAGCCCCAGCATTTT
CASSAQDSGAQPQHF
>-|12|-|TRBV21-1|TRBJ2-1
TGTGCCAGCAGCAAAGATAACTACTGGCAGTTCTTC
CASSKDNYWQFF
>-|13|TRBD1|TRBV7-9|TRBJ1-3
TGTGCCAGCAGCAGGGGACAGGGGGACACCATATATTTT
CASSRGQGDTIYF
>-|18|-|TRBV4-3|TRBJ1-1
TGCGCCAGCAGCCAAGACGCCGTACGGCCAAATGGGAACACTGAAGCTTTCTTT
CASSQDAVRPNGNTEAFF
>once|13|-|TRBV5-6|TRBJ2-5
TGTGCCAGCAGCTTACCCGGGATCGAGACCCAGTACTTC
CASSLPGIETQYF
>-|15|TRBD1|TRBV5-1|TRBJ1-6
TGCGCCAGCAGCTTGGATACAGGGGTTAATTCACCCCTCCACTTT
CASSLDTGVNSPLHF
>-|15|-|TRBV7-9|TRBJ1-4
TGTGCCAGCAGCTTAAATAGCGGATATAATGAAAAACTGTTTTTT
CASSLNSGYNEKLFF
>-|14|-|TRBV7-2|TRBJ2-3
TGTGCCAGCAGCTCGCAGACTGGCACAGATACGCAGTATTTT
CASSSQTGTDTQYF
>-|16|TRBD1|TRBV4-3|TRBJ2-7
TGCGCCAGCAGCCAAGATGGACAGGGGGGGTCCTACGAGCAGTACTTC
CASSQDGQGGSYEQYF
>-|14|TRBD1|TRBV6-5|TRBJ2-7
TGTGCCAGCAGTTCAAGACAGGGGGACTACGAGCAGTACTTC
CASSSRQGDYEQYF
>-|11|-|TRBV6-1|TRBJ1-2
TGTGCCACCGGAGACTTCTATGGCTACACCTTC
CATGDFYGYTF
>-|13|-|TRBV7-9|TRBJ1-2
TGTGTCAGCAGCTCGCGACAGAACTATGGCTACACCTTC
CVSSSRQNYGYTF
>-|13|TRBD1|TRBV2|TRBJ2-7
TGTGCCAGCAGGACAGGGGAAGCCTACGAGCAGTACTTC
CASRTGEAYEQYF
>-|15|-|TRBV5-8|TRBJ1-5
TGTGCCAGCAGCTTAGCTACGGGACCCCATCAGCCCCAGCATTTT
CASSLATGPHQPQHF
>-|13|-|TRBV28|TRBJ2-2
TGTGCCAGCAGTTTCCCCCCTACCGGGGAGCTGTTTTTT
CASSFPPTGELFF
>-|15|-|TRBV27|TRBJ2-7
TGTGCCAGCAGGGGTCTCCGGGACAAACACCACGAGCAGTACTTC
CASRGLRDKHHEQYF
>-|14|-|TRBV4-1|TRBJ2-5
TGCGCCAGCAGCCAAGATCTGAGCAGGGAGACCCAGTACTTC
CASSQDLSRETQYF
>-|16|TRBD2|TRBV7-9|TRBJ2-1
TGTGCCAGCAGCTTGACCGTAGCGGGGAATTACAATGAGCAGTTCTTC
CASSLTVAGNYNEQFF
>-|14|TRBD1|TRBV5-4|TRBJ1-1
TGTGCCAGCAGCCCGGACAGGGGGCGGCTTTTGGCTTTCTTT
CASSPDRGRLLAFF